This TCR beta chain was observed in a study of blood T cell repertoires in COVID-19 (dated by TCRdb to the early 2020s). In the study overall: Samples covering the acute and convalescent phases of COVID-19 were provided by collaborators in the United States, Italy and Spain. The prospective study material was composed of cDNA or gDNA derived from T cells, B-cell-depleted T cells, or PBMCs. Deeply sampled blood TCRbeta repertoires from subjects exposed to, actively infected with, or recovered from COVID-19 were included in the dataset. The repertoires were released in a freely available public database meant as a resource for research on the immune response to SARS-CoV-2. The samples were drawn from two sources: the first 160 participants of the ongoing ImmuneRACE study, and 1,000 to 1,500 subjects contributed by 6 global collaborators. A de-identified subject ID, COVID-19 status, age in years and sex were almost always included in the sample metadata. Where available, HLA class I and class II types were obtained from metadata supplied by the sample provider rather than from assay-based typing.

The germline V gene (reference sequence) yields MNHEY for CDR1 and SMNVEV for CDR2. Taken from cysteine to phenylalanine, the CDR3 has 15 residues. The CDR3 DNA has 45 bases and is translated from base 1. Trimming takes 4 bases off V and 5 bases off J; junction bases not matched to a gene: 3. Points on this clone: The antigen it recognizes is unknown. No qualities accompany the bases; no much larger clone lies one base away.

TCRbeta CDR3 regions were amplified from genomic DNA by means of the immunoSEQ Assay, a bias-controlled multiplex PCR. As for how the authors treated the data: Within the assay, amplification of reference gene primers was used to estimate how many nucleated cells each sample contained. To quantify the absolute abundance of each unique TCRbeta CDR3 rearrangement, sequence reads were collapsed and filtered. For each sample, productive Simpson clonality was calculated as the square root of Simpson's diversity index across productive rearrangements. Sourced from immuneACCESS, this table was stored by TCRdb with only in-frame sequences that have V and J called. A share of the clones is absent; for the studies checked, an unresolved V gene accounts for under half, and the remainder has no known explanation. The V and J calls and clone size were taken over from that table, and D and trimming were inferred from the DNA. This sample comprises just over 90,000 clones, about three quarters of them detected only once. The ten most abundant clones make up around 7% of the sample.

Study-level results and caveats: How much clinical and demographic metadata was included differed by source and by participant, and the metadata was provided uncurated.

Each collaborating institution followed its own protocols to collect whole blood in K2EDTA tubes. Collaborator samples were shipped for TCRbeta analysis as frozen whole blood, isolated PBMCs, or DNA extracted from either sample type. The V and J genes are TRBV27 and TRBJ2-3, and 13 junctional nucleotides match TRBD2. The sequencing input was peripheral blood. This receptor was obtained from an older man with acute or convalescent COVID-19. The encoded CDR3 is CASSWTSGSVDTQYF. The sequence in DNA is TGTGCCAGCAGTTGGACTAGCGGGAGTGTAGATACGCAGTATTTT.